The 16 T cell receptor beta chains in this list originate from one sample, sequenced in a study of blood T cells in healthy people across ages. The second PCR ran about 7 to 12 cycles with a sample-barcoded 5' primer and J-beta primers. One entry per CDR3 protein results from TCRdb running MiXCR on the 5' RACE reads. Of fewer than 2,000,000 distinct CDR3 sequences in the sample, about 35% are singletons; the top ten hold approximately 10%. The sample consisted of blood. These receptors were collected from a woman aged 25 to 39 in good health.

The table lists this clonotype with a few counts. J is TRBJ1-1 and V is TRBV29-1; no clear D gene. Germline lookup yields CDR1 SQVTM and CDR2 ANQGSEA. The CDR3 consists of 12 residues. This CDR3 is CSARFMNTEAFF. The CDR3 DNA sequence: TGCAGTGCAAGATTCATGAACACTGAAGCTTTCTTT.

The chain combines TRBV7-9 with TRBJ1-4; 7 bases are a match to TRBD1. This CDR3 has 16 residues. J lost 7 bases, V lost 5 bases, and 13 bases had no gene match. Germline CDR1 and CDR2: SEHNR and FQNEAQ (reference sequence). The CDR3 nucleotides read TGTGCCAGCAGCCCGGAGTCGGCAGGGGGAGCTGAAAAACTGTTTTTT. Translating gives CASSPESAGGAEKLFF.

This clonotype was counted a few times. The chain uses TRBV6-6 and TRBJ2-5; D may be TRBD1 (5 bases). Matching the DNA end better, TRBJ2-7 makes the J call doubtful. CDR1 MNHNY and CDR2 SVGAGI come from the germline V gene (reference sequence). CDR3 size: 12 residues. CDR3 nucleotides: TGTGCCAGCAGCGAGAAGGACACCGAGCAGTACTTC. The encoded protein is CASSEKDTEQYF.

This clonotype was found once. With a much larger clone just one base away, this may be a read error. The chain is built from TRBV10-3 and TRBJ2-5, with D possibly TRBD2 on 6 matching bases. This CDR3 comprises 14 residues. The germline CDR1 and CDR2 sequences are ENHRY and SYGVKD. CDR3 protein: CVISEVRGSETQYF. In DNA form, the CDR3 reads TGTGTCATCAGTGAAGTCCGGGGGTCAGAGACCCAGTACTTC.

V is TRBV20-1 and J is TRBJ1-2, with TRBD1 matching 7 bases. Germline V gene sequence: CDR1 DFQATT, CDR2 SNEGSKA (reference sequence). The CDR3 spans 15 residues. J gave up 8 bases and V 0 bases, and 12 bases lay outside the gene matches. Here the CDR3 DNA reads TGCAGTGCTAGAGATTTCAGGGGGGGCACGGGAGGCTACACCTTC. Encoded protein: CSARDFRGGTGGYTF.

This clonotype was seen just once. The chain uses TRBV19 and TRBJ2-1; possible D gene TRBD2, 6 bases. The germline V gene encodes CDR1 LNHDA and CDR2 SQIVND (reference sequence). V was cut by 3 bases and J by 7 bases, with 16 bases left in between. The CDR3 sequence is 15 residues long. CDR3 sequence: CASSIGGWTWNEQFF. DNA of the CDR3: TGTGCCAGTAGTATTGGGGGGTGGACGTGGAATGAGCAGTTCTTC. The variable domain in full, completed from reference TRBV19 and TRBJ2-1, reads DGGITQSPKYLFRKEGQNVTLSCEQNLNHDAMYWYRQDPGQGLRLIYYSQIVNDFQKGDIAEGYSVSREKKESFPLTVTSAQKNPTAFYLCASSIGGWTWNEQFFGPGTRLTVL.

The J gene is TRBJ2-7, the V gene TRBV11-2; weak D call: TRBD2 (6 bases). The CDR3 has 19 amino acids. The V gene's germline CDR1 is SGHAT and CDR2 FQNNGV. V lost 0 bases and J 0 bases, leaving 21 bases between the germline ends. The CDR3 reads CASSLDPTTRMSISYEQYF. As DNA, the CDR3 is TGTGCCAGCAGCTTAGATCCCACGACTAGGATGTCGATCTCCTACGAGCAGTACTTC.

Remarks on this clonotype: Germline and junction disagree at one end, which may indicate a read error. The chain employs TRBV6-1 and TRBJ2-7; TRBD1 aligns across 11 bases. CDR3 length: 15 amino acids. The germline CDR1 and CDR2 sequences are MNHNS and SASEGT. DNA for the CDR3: TGTGCCAGCAATGAAGGGGGGACAGGGGGCTACGAGCAGTACTTC. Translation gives CASNEGGTGGYEQYF.

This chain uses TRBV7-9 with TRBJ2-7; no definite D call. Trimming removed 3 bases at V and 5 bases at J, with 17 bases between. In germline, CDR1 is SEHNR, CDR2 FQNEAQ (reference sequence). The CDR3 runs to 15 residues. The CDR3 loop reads CASSFPMGSTHEQYF. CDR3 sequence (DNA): TGTGCCAGCAGCTTCCCGATGGGATCAACCCACGAGCAGTACTTC.

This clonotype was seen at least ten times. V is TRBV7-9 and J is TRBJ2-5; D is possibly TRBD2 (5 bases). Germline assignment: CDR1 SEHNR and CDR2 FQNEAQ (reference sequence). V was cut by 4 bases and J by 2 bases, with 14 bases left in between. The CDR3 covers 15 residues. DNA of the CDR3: TGTGCCAGCAGCTCTGAAGGGAGTTTGCAAGAGACCCAGTACTTC. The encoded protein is CASSSEGSLQETQYF.

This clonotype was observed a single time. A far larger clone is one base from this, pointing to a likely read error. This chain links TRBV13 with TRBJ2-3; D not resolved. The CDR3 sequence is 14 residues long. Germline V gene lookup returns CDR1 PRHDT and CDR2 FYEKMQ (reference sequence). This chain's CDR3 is CAGSLASSTDTQYF. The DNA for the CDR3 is TGTGCCGGCAGCTTAGCTTCTAGCACAGATACGCAGTATTTT.

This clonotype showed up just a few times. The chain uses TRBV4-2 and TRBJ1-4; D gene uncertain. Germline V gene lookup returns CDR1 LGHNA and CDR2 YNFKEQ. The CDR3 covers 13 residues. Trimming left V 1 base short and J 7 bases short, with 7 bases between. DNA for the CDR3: TGTGCCAGCAGCCAAGGTGGCAGTGAAAAACTGTTTTTT. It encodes CASSQGGSEKLFF.

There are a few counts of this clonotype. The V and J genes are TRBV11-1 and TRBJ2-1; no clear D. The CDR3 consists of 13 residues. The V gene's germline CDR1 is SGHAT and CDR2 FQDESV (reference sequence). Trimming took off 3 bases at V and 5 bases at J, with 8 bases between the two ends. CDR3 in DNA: TGTGCCAGCAGCTTTAGACTGGACAATGAGCAGTTCTTC. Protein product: CASSFRLDNEQFF.

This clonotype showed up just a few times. Here the CDR3 reads CATSRDLMNTEAFF. CDR3 nucleotide sequence: TGTGCCACCAGCAGAGATCTGATGAACACTGAAGCTTTCTTT. This sequence joins TRBV15 and TRBJ1-1; no firm D call. The CDR3 sequence is 14 residues long. CDR1 is LNHNV, CDR2 YYDKDF, per germline (reference sequence). V was clipped by 0 bases and J by 0 bases, with 5 bases between them.

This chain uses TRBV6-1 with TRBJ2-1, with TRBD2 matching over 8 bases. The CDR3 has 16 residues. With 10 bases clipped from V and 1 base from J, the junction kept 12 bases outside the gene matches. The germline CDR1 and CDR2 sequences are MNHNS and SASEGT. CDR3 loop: CATVGVAGYSYNEQFF. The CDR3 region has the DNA TGTGCCACCGTCGGGGTAGCGGGATATTCCTACAATGAGCAGTTCTTC.

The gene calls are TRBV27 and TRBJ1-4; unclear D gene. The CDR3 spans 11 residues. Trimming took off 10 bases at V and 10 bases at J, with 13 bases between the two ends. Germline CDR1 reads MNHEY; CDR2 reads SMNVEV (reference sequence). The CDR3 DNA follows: TGTGCCACCTTCGGAGGCGGAAAACTGTTTTTT. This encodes CATFGGGKLFF.